This entry is about one TCR beta chain. Its antigen specificity is not known. No base quality values were provided; no much bigger clone lies one nucleotide off. The record originates from a study of shared clonotypes between healthy human individuals (TCRdb year 2020). Study-wide context: The cohort included three men and a couple of women between 18 and 49 years of age. To estimate repertoire size and how much clonotypes are shared between individuals, the study performed deep sequencing of blood TCR repertoires from five healthy adults. Leukapheresis yielded between about 0.85 and 10 billion PBMCs per donor. To increase sequencing depth and limit assay-specific biases, different laboratories used diverse techniques to prepare libraries and sequence TCR repertoires. For each donor, three plates each were used for CD4 naive and CD4 memory, two plates were used for CD8 naive, and one plate was used for CD8 memory.

CDR1 and CDR2, per the germline V gene, are MDHEN and SYDVKM. Trimming removed 10 bases from V and 8 bases from J, leaving 20 bases between the germline ends. Inclusive of the bounding cysteine and phenylalanine, the CDR3 is 13 residues long. Only the CDR3 DNA stays, 39 bases, in frame from base 1. The study at large found these results: Estimated clonotype richness was generally larger for naive than for memory subsets. Clonotypes shared by all four sorted-subset donors showed higher generation probabilities than non-shared clonotypes. Based on pairwise subsampling, the degree of clonotype sharing among donors was expected to be affected by sequencing depth. The genetic and exposure-history diversity represented was limited by the small number of donors. Even with the large sequencing depth, rarefaction of the sorted-subset datasets indicated that sequencing was incomplete. Only blood was sampled, and tissue TCR repertoires likely differ from those in blood. Approximately 5% of naive CD4, roughly 3.5% of naive CD8, 2.3% of memory CD4, and 0.35% to 0.5% of memory CD8 clonotypes were shared across a handful of donors.

Using the deep immunoSEQ assay, TCR CDR3 regions were amplified from genomic DNA by multiplex PCR. Extracted genomic DNA from each cell subset was distributed evenly across all wells of several immunoSEQ 96-well plates, and each plate was treated as a replicate. For sorted subsets, 150 to 200 ng genomic DNA, equal to 30,000 or so T cell genomes, was loaded into each replicate PCR. The purified libraries were quantified using a Qubit 3.0 fluorometer, sized with a Bioanalyzer 2100, and then quantified again using the KAPA Library Quantification kit. Every immunoSEQ 96-well plate was sequenced on a separate single-read 150-cycle Illumina NextSeq 550 flow cell. In the authors' own workflow: Because the immunoSEQ output included only junctional sequences and no quality scores, the filtering could not be the same as the filtering used for full-length reads. To assign V/J genes and CDR3, sequences were annotated using PyIR, a Python wrapper for IgBLAST v1.9, with IMGT germline references. Reads were removed for weak V/J assignments (E-value above 1e-6), missing CDR3, stop codons, out-of-frame junctions, or ambiguous translated residues. V3J clonotypes were defined as sequences sharing an identical inferred V gene, J gene, and CDR3 amino acid sequence. Percentage overlap between repertoires was calculated by dividing the number of shared unique clonotypes by the size of the smaller repertoire. Repertoire richness was assessed with RTK rarefaction, the Chao1 estimator, and Recon v2.1 estimates of unobserved clonotypes. OLGA was used to compute generation probabilities for all TCRbeta clonotypes that the gDNA method yielded from a few donors. TCRdb provides this immuneACCESS table in a form limited to in-frame rearrangements. Some clones are lacking; in checked studies, under half of them reflect an unresolved V gene, and why the rest are absent is not known. The D gene and trimming were derived from the DNA, and the V and J assignments and clone size from that table. The sample table shows 2 million or so clones, and 85% to 95% are seen once. The ten largest account for 0.13% of the sample.

Healthy HIV-negative adults with no recently reported acute infections or vaccinations were included as donors. Every donor was a Caucasian adult living in Nashville, Tennessee, USA. CD4+ T cells were enriched through magnetic negative selection, after which naive cells were positively selected on CD45RA and the remaining negative fraction served as the memory subset. After blood collection by leukapheresis, PBMCs were isolated using Ficoll-Histopaque density gradient centrifugation and then cryopreserved in the vapor phase of liquid nitrogen. Analytical flow cytometry was used to check the purity and quantity of every magnetically sorted T cell population. Each sorted fraction had its genomic DNA isolated and then quantified by UV absorbance on a Nanodrop 2000c.

This receptor was taken from a man between 18 and 35 years old in good health. The chain employs TRBV28 and TRBJ1-2; the best D guess is TRBD1, with 5 bases matching. Sequenced: naive CD4+ T cells sorted from blood. The cell subset or site label of this sample denotes: CD45RA+ positively selected. The CDR3 in this case is CATARGPGGGYTF. The nucleotides read TGTGCCACCGCCCGGGGCCCTGGAGGAGGCTACACCTTC.